These 29 T cell receptor beta chains originate from one sample sequenced in a study of T cell repertoires in cytomegalovirus infection. Each CDR3 protein gets one entry after TCRdb re-called the reads with MiXCR. The data show approximately 89,000 distinct CDR3 sequences, around 25% seen once. The antigens for these receptors are not known. The sequenced sample was CD8+ T cells from cultured PBMCs, obtained from culture after CMV antigen stimulation. The source of these receptors is a human donor in good health (CMV status not recorded). Some clones in this sample may be carry-over from other donors' samples.

The table lists this clonotype with a few counts. J is TRBJ1-1 and V is TRBV4-3; no firm D call. CDR3 size: 15 residues. Deletions cut 1 base from V and 1 base from J, with 10 bases between. Germline CDR1 reads LGHNA; CDR2 reads YSLEER. The chain's CDR3 is CASSQAQGRNTEAFF. The CDR3 nucleotides read TGCGCCAGCAGCCAAGCACAAGGGAGGAACACTGAAGCTTTCTTT.

This chain joins TRBV14 and TRBJ1-6; no definite D call. Trimming shortened V by 1 base and J by 9 bases, and 10 bases separated the two germline ends. This CDR3 region has 14 residues. The V gene's germline CDR1 is SGHDN and CDR2 FVKESK. In DNA, the CDR3 is TGTGCCAGCAGCCAAGTTAGCCCGTTTTCACCCCTCCACTTT. Its protein is CASSQVSPFSPLHF.

V usage is TRBV9 and J usage is TRBJ1-2, with D possibly being TRBD1 (5 bases). Trimming cost V 3 bases and J 1 base, with 19 bases left between them. In germline, CDR1 is SGDLS, CDR2 YYNGEE. CDR3 length: 17 residues. CDR3 DNA: TGTGCCAGCAGCGCGTGGGGTGGGGGGGGAGGTAACTATGGCTACACCTTC. It codes for CASSAWGGGGGNYGYTF.

This clonotype has a handful of counts. V gene TRBV7-9 combines with J gene TRBJ2-7, with a tentative D call TRBD1 (5 bases). Deletions cut 1 base from V and 7 bases from J, with 8 bases between. This CDR3 spans 12 amino acids. Germline lookup yields CDR1 SEHNR and CDR2 FQNEAQ (reference sequence). Written as DNA, the CDR3 is TGTGCCAGCAGCTTAGTACAGGTTGAGCAGTACTTC. It translates to CASSLVQVEQYF. The full variable domain, its missing parts supplied by reference TRBV7-9 and TRBJ2-7, is DTGVSQNPRHKITKRGQNVTFRCDPISEHNRLYWYRQTLGQGPEFLTYFQNEAQLEKSRLLSDRFSAERPKGSFSTLEIQRTEQGDSAMYLCASSLVQVEQYFGPGTRLTVT.

This clonotype was found many times. The J gene is TRBJ1-1, the V gene TRBV7-6; maybe TRBD1 (6 bases). The V gene lost 5 bases and the J gene lost 0 bases, with 13 bases spanning the gap. The CDR3 is made up of 15 amino acids. Germline V gives CDR1 SGHVS, CDR2 FNYEAQ. CDR3 in DNA: TGTGCCAGCAGCGCGGAGGACAGACTGAACACTGAAGCTTTCTTT. Translating it yields CASSAEDRLNTEAFF.

This chain joins TRBV7-2 and TRBJ2-5, with unresolved D. V was trimmed by 2 bases and J by 2 bases, leaving 6 bases between them. Germline V lookup: CDR1 SGHTA, CDR2 FQGNSA. The CDR3 is made up of 13 amino acids. CDR3 amino acids: CASSLYLQETQYF. The CDR3 bases are TGTGCCAGCAGCTTATATTTGCAAGAGACCCAGTACTTC. Filled out from reference TRBV7-2 and TRBJ2-5, the complete variable domain reads GAGVSQSPSNKVTEKGKDVELRCDPISGHTALYWYRQSLGQGLEFLIYFQGNSAPDKSGLPSDRFSAERTGGSVSTLTIQRTQQEDSAVYLCASSLYLQETQYFGPGTRLLVL.

The chain has TRBV27 and TRBJ2-1; D is perhaps TRBD1 (5 bases). Germline-derived CDR1 and CDR2 are MNHEY and SMNVEV (reference sequence). V was cut by 10 bases and J by 12 bases, with 19 bases left in between. This CDR3 has 12 amino acids. CDR3 in amino acids: CATTQGGKGQFF. CDR3 DNA: TGTGCCACCACTCAGGGTGGCAAAGGGCAGTTCTTC.

In this sample, this clonotype turned up a few times. The chain carries TRBV6-5 and TRBJ2-1; possible D gene TRBD2, 5 bases. Germline V gene sequence: CDR1 MNHEY, CDR2 SVGAGI. V was cut by 5 bases and J by 5 bases, with 7 bases left in between. This CDR3 is built from 12 residues. CDR3 bases: TGTGCCAGCAGTATGGAGGACAATGAGCAGTTCTTC. Protein product: CASSMEDNEQFF.

This clonotype was observed at least ten times. The genes are TRBV7-2 and TRBJ2-7; tentatively, D is TRBD1 or TRBD2 (5 bases each). Germline V gene sequence: CDR1 SGHTA, CDR2 FQGNSA. The CDR3 sequence is 13 residues long. The V end was cut by 7 bases, the J end by 3 bases, with 13 bases between. The CDR3 is CASTPGPVYEQYF. CDR3 nucleotide sequence: TGTGCCAGCACCCCGGGGCCCGTCTACGAGCAGTACTTC.

The sample holds many counts of this clonotype. The V and J genes are TRBV12-3 or TRBV12-4 and TRBJ2-3; 8 nucleotides agree with TRBD1. This CDR3 has 16 residues. J was trimmed by 5 bases and V by 5 bases; bases with no gene match: 12. CDR3 DNA: TGTGCCAGCAGTGACGGACAGGGAGGTAACAGAGATACGCAGTATTTT. Translated, it gives CASSDGQGGNRDTQYF.

This clonotype occurred a few times. This rearrangement joins TRBV6-2 or TRBV6-3 to TRBJ2-1; unclear D gene. The germline CDR1 and CDR2 sequences are MNHEY and SVGEGT. CDR3 length equals 14 residues. The germline V and J ends were trimmed by 6 bases and 0 bases, with 9 bases remaining between them. Written as DNA, the CDR3 is TGTGCCAGCAGAACTCCGCGCTCCTACAATGAGCAGTTCTTC. Its translation: CASRTPRSYNEQFF.

This clonotype was seen at least ten times. The V and J genes are TRBV6-5 and TRBJ2-1; D might be TRBD2 (5 bases). Germline-derived CDR1 and CDR2 are MNHEY and SVGAGI. This CDR3 has 16 residues. V dropped 0 bases and J dropped 0 bases, with 9 bases sitting between them. CDR3 in DNA: TGTGCCAGCAGTTACTCGGAGGAGAGCTCCTACAATGAGCAGTTCTTC. Translating gives CASSYSEESSYNEQFF.

This clonotype was counted many times. This chain joins TRBV7-2 and TRBJ2-1, with D perhaps TRBD2 (6 bases). V gave up 0 bases and J gave up 3 bases, with 9 bases separating them. CDR1 and CDR2 (germline): SGHTA, FQGNSA. This CDR3 contains 15 residues. CDR3 nucleotides: TGTGCCAGCAGCTTAGCGGGAGGTATCTACAATGAGCAGTTCTTC. Translating it yields CASSLAGGIYNEQFF. The full variable domain, with the rest looked up from reference TRBV7-2 and TRBJ2-1, is GAGVSQSPSNKVTEKGKDVELRCDPISGHTALYWYRQSLGQGLEFLIYFQGNSAPDKSGLPSDRFSAERTGGSVSTLTIQRTQQEDSAVYLCASSLAGGIYNEQFFGPGTRLTVL.

This clonotype was detected many times. The chain couples TRBV7-6 to TRBJ2-3, with D perhaps matching TRBD2 (6 bases). CDR3 size: 16 residues. From germline, CDR1 is SGHVS and CDR2 FNYEAQ. V was clipped by 5 bases and J by 4 bases, with 19 bases between them. This CDR3 reads CASSPFAAAGPDTQYF. DNA for the CDR3: TGTGCCAGCAGCCCCTTCGCCGCGGCGGGACCAGATACGCAGTATTTT.

In this sample, this clonotype turned up many times. The chain links TRBV20-1 to TRBJ1-2; D not resolved. The germline gives CDR1 DFQATT, CDR2 SNEGSKA (reference sequence). This CDR3 spans 14 amino acids. Trimming removed 3 bases at V and 6 bases at J, with 17 bases between. For the CDR3, the DNA is TGCAGTGCTAGGGTCTTCACAGAGTACGATGGCTACACCTTC. Protein sequence: CSARVFTEYDGYTF.

The sample holds a few counts of this clonotype. The genes are TRBV15 and TRBJ2-1; 13 positions agree with TRBD2. The V segment lost 5 bases and the J segment 4 bases; nucleotides outside the gene matches: 2. The CDR3 runs 15 residues. The germline V gene has CDR1 LNHNV and CDR2 YYDKDF (reference sequence). The CDR3 loop is CATSQTSGGYNEQFF. CDR3 sequence (DNA): TGTGCCACCAGCCAGACTAGCGGGGGGTACAATGAGCAGTTCTTC.

Many counts were recorded for this clonotype. The CDR3 DNA reads TGTGCCAGCAGCTTACTAGCGGAGAAACAAGAGACCCAGTACTTC. Translation: CASSLLAEKQETQYF. The V gene is TRBV7-8, the J gene TRBJ2-5; 7 bases map to TRBD2. This CDR3 region has 15 residues. Germline V gives CDR1 SGHVS, CDR2 FQNEAQ. Unmatched junction bases numbered 5, after V lost 2 bases and J lost 2 bases.

The V call is TRBV11-1, the J call TRBJ2-5, with TRBD1 matching 8 bases. The CDR3 runs 16 residues. CDR1 and CDR2 from the germline V gene are SGHAT and FQDESV (reference sequence). The V segment lost 0 bases and the J segment 3 bases; nucleotides outside the gene matches: 6. The CDR3: CASSLARGTGEETQYF. CDR3 in DNA: TGTGCCAGCAGCTTAGCGAGGGGGACAGGTGAAGAGACCCAGTACTTC.

The chain combines TRBV7-6 with TRBJ2-7; 7 positions match TRBD2. The CDR3 is 14 amino acids. The germline V gene has CDR1 SGHVS and CDR2 FNYEAQ. J lost 0 bases, V lost 6 bases, and 5 bases had no gene match. The chain's CDR3 is CASRQRGDSYEQYF. CDR3 nucleotide sequence: TGTGCCAGCAGGCAGCGGGGTGACTCCTACGAGCAGTACTTC.

The sample holds a few counts of this clonotype. The V call is TRBV7-9, the J call TRBJ2-1; 7 bases are a match to TRBD1. Looked up from germline, CDR1 is SEHNR and CDR2 is FQNEAQ (reference sequence). Trimming took 2 bases from V and 9 from J; bases not matched to a gene: 7. The length of the CDR3 is 14 residues. The chain's CDR3 is CASSLTLTGTEQFF. The CDR3 DNA reads TGTGCCAGCAGCTTAACCCTGACAGGGACTGAGCAGTTCTTC. The variable domain in full, completed from reference TRBV7-9 and TRBJ2-1, reads DTGVSQNPRHKITKRGQNVTFRCDPISEHNRLYWYRQTLGQGPEFLTYFQNEAQLEKSRLLSDRFSAERPKGSFSTLEIQRTEQGDSAMYLCASSLTLTGTEQFFGPGTRLTVL.

The V call is TRBV11-3, the J call TRBJ1-2; 7 bases match TRBD1. The V gene end was trimmed by 5 bases and the J gene end by 4 bases; junction bases not matched to a gene: 7. Germline CDR1 is SGHNT and CDR2 is YENEEA. The length of the CDR3 is 14 residues. DNA for the CDR3: TGTGCCAGCAGCACGGGAGGACAGGCCTATGGCTACACCTTC. Encoded protein: CASSTGGQAYGYTF.

This clonotype has just a few counts. This sequence joins TRBV19 and TRBJ2-1; 10 nucleotides line up with TRBD2. Trimming cost V 8 bases and J 8 bases; bases outside gene matches: 9. Germline-derived CDR1 and CDR2 are LNHDA and SQIVND (reference sequence). CDR3 size: 14 residues. CDR3 nucleotides: TGTGCCAGTGGGACTAGCGCGTTGATCGATGAGCAGTTCTTC. Protein: CASGTSALIDEQFF.

This clonotype was seen ten or more times. This sequence joins TRBV12-3 or TRBV12-4 and TRBJ1-1, with TRBD1 matching 9 bases. The CDR3 has 14 residues. V lost 7 bases and J lost 5; bases outside the gene matches: 8. The CDR3 sequence: CASTQGQGWTEAFF. The DNA for the CDR3 is TGTGCCAGCACACAAGGACAGGGGTGGACTGAAGCTTTCTTT.

This clonotype has just a few counts. The chain employs TRBV19 and TRBJ2-1, with D maybe TRBD1 (6 bases). Germline assignment: CDR1 LNHDA and CDR2 SQIVND (reference sequence). This CDR3 spans 16 amino acids. V lost 3 bases, J lost 7 bases, and 19 bases lay in between. This CDR3 reads CASSMRDNRVGNEQFF. CDR3 bases: TGTGCCAGTAGTATGAGGGACAACAGGGTCGGGAATGAGCAGTTCTTC. Full variable domain (rest looked up from reference TRBV19 and TRBJ2-1): DGGITQSPKYLFRKEGQNVTLSCEQNLNHDAMYWYRQDPGQGLRLIYYSQIVNDFQKGDIAEGYSVSREKKESFPLTVTSAQKNPTAFYLCASSMRDNRVGNEQFFGPGTRLTVL.

V and J are TRBV4-3 and TRBJ2-7, with 9 bases fitting TRBD1. CDR3 size: 14 residues. Looked up from germline, CDR1 is LGHNA and CDR2 is YSLEER. V lost 4 bases and J lost 2; bases outside the gene matches: 3. The CDR3 DNA reads as TGCGCCAGCAGCCTAGGGACAGGGCCCTACGAGCAGTACTTC. Its translation is CASSLGTGPYEQYF.

There are a few counts of this clonotype. The V call is TRBV6-2 or TRBV6-3, the J call TRBJ1-2; D is undetermined. Trimming left V 7 bases short and J 5 bases short, with 17 bases between. There are 14 residues in the CDR3. From germline, CDR1 is MNHEY and CDR2 SVGEGT. The CDR3 reads CASKRSGQSYGYTF. As DNA, the CDR3 is TGTGCCAGCAAAAGGTCCGGTCAGTCGTATGGCTACACCTTC.

Remarks on this clonotype: A much larger clone is a single base away; this may be a read error. The V gene is TRBV7-8, the J gene TRBJ1-4; TRBD1 matches 9 bases. V dropped 8 bases and J dropped 3; count of bases not matched to a gene: 4. This CDR3 is 14 amino acids long. Germline V gene sequence: CDR1 SGHVS, CDR2 FQNEAQ. The CDR3 is CASGGTGSNEKLFF. The DNA of the CDR3 is TGTGCCAGCGGCGGGACAGGGTCTAATGAAAAACTGTTTTTT.

This clonotype was counted only a few times. The chain's CDR3 is CSVEGLAGDGSYNEQFF. The CDR3 DNA is TGCAGCGTTGAGGGACTAGCGGGAGATGGGAGCTACAATGAGCAGTTCTTC. The V call is TRBV29-1, the J call TRBJ2-1; 14 nucleotides line up with TRBD2. The germline gives CDR1 SQVTM, CDR2 ANQGSEA. V shed 3 bases and J 3 bases; nucleotides not matched to a gene: 7. The CDR3 sequence is 17 residues long.

This clonotype turned up a few times. The V and J genes are TRBV7-2 and TRBJ1-2; D uncertain. Trimming cost V 5 bases and J 8 bases, with 15 bases left between them. This CDR3 region has 13 residues. Germline V gene sequence: CDR1 SGHTA, CDR2 FQGNSA. For the CDR3, the DNA is TGTGCCAGCAGCCAATCAGTGATAGGAGGCTACACCTTC. It yields the protein CASSQSVIGGYTF.